Presented here are 14 T cell receptor beta chains from one specimen sequenced in a study of identical twins. One entry per CDR3 protein results from TCRdb running MiXCR on the 5' RACE reads. The sample carries hundreds of thousands of distinct CDR3 sequences, 9% to 15% recorded once. These data were also reused for a study on yellow fever vaccine responses in identical twins.

The specimen was PBMCs. These receptors were taken from a woman between 18 and 30 years old in good health.

This clonotype showed up just a few times. This rearrangement joins TRBV12-3 or TRBV12-4 to TRBJ1-1; possible D gene TRBD1, 6 bases. The V gene lost 5 bases and the J gene lost 2 bases, with 9 bases spanning the gap. This CDR3 is 13 amino acids long. Written as DNA, the CDR3 is TGTGCCAGCAGTATGGGACACAACACTGAAGCTTTCTTT. This encodes CASSMGHNTEAFF.

This clonotype was observed at least ten times. V is TRBV6-1 and J is TRBJ2-2; 11 bases are a match to TRBD2. The CDR3 sequence is 15 residues long. With V trimmed by 7 bases and J by 1 base, 2 bases remained unmatched. Germline loops: CDR1 MNHNS, CDR2 SASEGT. CDR3 in amino acids: CASIGLAGNTGELFF. Here the CDR3 DNA reads TGTGCCAGCATTGGACTAGCGGGGAACACCGGGGAGCTGTTTTTT.

This clonotype came up many times. The J gene is TRBJ2-3, the V gene TRBV10-3; 11 nucleotides line up with TRBD2. CDR1 ENHRY and CDR2 SYGVKD come from the germline V gene. CDR3 size: 14 residues. V shed 7 bases and J 5 bases; nucleotides not matched to a gene: 5. The CDR3 sequence: CAIKTSGVIDTQYF. The CDR3, as DNA: TGTGCCATCAAGACTAGCGGGGTCATAGATACGCAGTATTTT.

The chain has TRBV28 and TRBJ2-7, with TRBD2 identical over 10 bases. With 5 bases clipped from V and 6 bases from J, the junction kept 10 bases outside the gene matches. From germline, CDR1 is MDHEN and CDR2 SYDVKM. The CDR3 has 15 residues. CDR3 residues: CASSPQAGGPFEQYF. CDR3 sequence (DNA): TGTGCCAGCAGTCCCCAAGCGGGAGGGCCGTTCGAGCAGTACTTC.

The genes are TRBV3-1 and TRBJ1-6; 8 bases map to TRBD1. CDR1 and CDR2 from the germline V gene are LGHDT and YNNKEL (reference sequence). The CDR3 length is 16 residues. Germline trimming cut 1 base from V and 8 bases from J; bases unmatched to any gene: 7. The CDR3 bases are TGTGCCAGCAGCCAAGGAGGACAGGGAGAATATTCACCCCTCCACTTT. Translation: CASSQGGQGEYSPLHF. The entire variable domain, with the rest obtained from reference TRBV3-1 and TRBJ1-6, is as follows: DTAVSQTPKYLVTQMGNDKSIKCEQNLGHDTMYWYKQDSKKFLKIMFSYNNKELIINETVPNRFSPKSPDKAHLNLHINSLELGDSAVYFCASSQGGQGEYSPLHFGNGTRLTVT.

This clonotype was observed at least ten times. The rearrangement uses TRBV10-3 and TRBJ2-7; D is perhaps TRBD2 (5 bases). The CDR3 consists of 15 residues. Germline V gives CDR1 ENHRY, CDR2 SYGVKD. V lost 0 bases and J lost 2, with 11 bases in between. CDR3 DNA sequence: TGTGCCATCAGTGAGTCGGGAGCGGAGGCCTACGAGCAGTACTTC. Translated, it gives CAISESGAEAYEQYF.

The sample holds many counts of this clonotype. The V and J genes are TRBV24-1 and TRBJ2-1; the D is unclear. The CDR3 has 11 residues. V shed 2 bases and J shed 10 bases, with 5 bases lying between them. Germline V CDR1 and CDR2: KGHDR, SFDVKD. CDR3 nucleotide sequence: TGTGCCACCAGTGATTACATCGAGCAGTTCTTC. Translating gives CATSDYIEQFF.

The rearrangement links TRBV6-1 to TRBJ1-3, with D possibly matching TRBD1 (6 bases). Trimming took 8 bases from V and 5 from J, leaving 19 bases between them. The germline CDR1 and CDR2 sequences are MNHNS and SASEGT. The CDR3 is 15 amino acids. The CDR3: CASGQTGEPRNTIYF. Written as DNA, the CDR3 is TGTGCCAGCGGTCAGACAGGCGAGCCGCGAAACACCATATATTTT.

This clonotype was detected only a few times. The gene calls are TRBV14 and TRBJ1-6; no definite D call. Per germline, CDR1 SGHDN and CDR2 FVKESK. CDR3 length: 15 amino acids. The V end was cut by 1 base, the J end by 9 bases, with 13 bases between. This chain's CDR3 is CASSQGMFGSSPLHF. The DNA for the CDR3 is TGTGCCAGCAGCCAAGGGATGTTTGGAAGTTCACCCCTCCACTTT.

This clonotype showed up just a few times. The rearrangement links TRBV3-1 to TRBJ2-1; 13 nucleotides line up with TRBD2. CDR1 is LGHDT, CDR2 YNNKEL, per germline (reference sequence). The CDR3 runs 18 residues. With V trimmed by 1 base and J by 4 bases, 7 bases remained unmatched. In DNA, the CDR3 is TGTGCCAGCAGCCAAGCCACGGGACTAGCGGGACGTTACAATGAGCAGTTCTTC. Residues: CASSQATGLAGRYNEQFF.

This sequence joins TRBV5-1 and TRBJ2-5, with D perhaps given as TRBD1 or TRBD2 (5 bases each). CDR1 is SGHRS and CDR2 is YFSETQ in the germline V gene. This CDR3 is 15 amino acids long. The V and J ends lost 5 bases and 0 bases respectively, with 14 bases between them. DNA of the CDR3: TGCGCCAGCAGGACTAACGGACAATACCAAGAGACCCAGTACTTC. Its translation: CASRTNGQYQETQYF.

This chain uses TRBV7-2 with TRBJ1-2; 7 bases align to TRBD1. The germline V gene has CDR1 SGHTA and CDR2 FQGNSA. The CDR3 extends over 15 amino acids. V trimming: 2 bases; J trimming: 0 bases; junction bases outside the gene matches: 3. This CDR3 reads CASSLWDSSNYGYTF. CDR3 sequence (DNA): TGTGCCAGCAGCTTATGGGACAGCTCTAACTATGGCTACACCTTC.

This clonotype was found a few times. This chain connects TRBV24-1 to TRBJ2-5; unclear D gene. Germline lookup yields CDR1 KGHDR and CDR2 SFDVKD. The V and J ends lost 1 base and 2 bases respectively, with 7 bases between them. The CDR3 has 14 amino acids. The CDR3, as DNA: TGTGCCACCAGTGATTTCGCGGAACAAGAGACCCAGTACTTC. Its translation: CATSDFAEQETQYF.

This clonotype was counted between two and nine times. This chain joins TRBV15 and TRBJ2-7; D might be TRBD1 (6 bases). Trimming left V 1 base short and J 0 bases short, with 16 bases between. Germline V gene lookup returns CDR1 LNHNV and CDR2 YYDKDF (reference sequence). The CDR3 has 17 residues. In DNA, the CDR3 is TGTGCCACCAGCAGAGTTGTCAGGGGATGGGGCTCCTACGAGCAGTACGTC. It specifies CATSRVVRGWGSYEQYV.